A few counts support the clone carrying this T cell receptor beta chain. The data were obtained in a study of blood T cell repertoires in COVID-19. V shed 6 bases, J shed 7 bases, and the junction held 8 bases outside the gene matches. Germline lookup yields CDR1 SNHLY and CDR2 FYNNEI. This CDR3 region has 15 residues. In the study's own analysis: Amplified reference gene primers provided the basis for estimating nucleated cell counts. Generated by immunoSEQ multiplex PCR, the TCRdb table keeps only in-frame clones and is missing some. The V and J calls and clone size come from that table; D and trimming were worked out from the DNA. This sample has under 250,000 clones, with around 83% found just once.

The sequenced sample consisted of peripheral blood. The V call is TRBV2, the J call TRBJ2-1; 11 bases are shared with TRBD2. The TCR originated in a woman between 18 and 29 years old with acute or convalescent COVID-19. CDR3 sequence: CASSETSGIQNEQFF. The CDR3 DNA follows: TGTGCCAGCAGCGAGACTAGCGGGATCCAAAATGAGCAGTTCTTC.